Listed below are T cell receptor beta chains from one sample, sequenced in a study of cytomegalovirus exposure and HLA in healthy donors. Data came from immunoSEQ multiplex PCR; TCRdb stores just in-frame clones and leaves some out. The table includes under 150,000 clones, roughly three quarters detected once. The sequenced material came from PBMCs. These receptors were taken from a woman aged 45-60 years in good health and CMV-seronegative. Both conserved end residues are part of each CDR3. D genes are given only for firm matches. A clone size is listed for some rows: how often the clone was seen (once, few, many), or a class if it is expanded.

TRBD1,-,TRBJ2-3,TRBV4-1,CASSQDGTGVTDTQYF,TGCGCCAGCAGCCAAGATGGGACAGGGGTCACAGATACGCAGTATTTT
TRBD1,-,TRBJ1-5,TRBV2,CASRQGLNQPQHF,TGTGCCAGTAGACAGGGGCTAAATCAGCCCCAGCATTTT
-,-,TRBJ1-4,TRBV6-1,CASSEWAGVNEKLFF,TGTGCCAGCAGTGAATGGGCCGGGGTTAATGAAAAACTGTTTTTT
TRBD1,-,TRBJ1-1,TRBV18,CASSPFDRGSAEAFF,TGTGCCAGCTCACCCTTCGACAGGGGTAGCGCTGAAGCTTTCTTT
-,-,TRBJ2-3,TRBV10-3,CAIRGVGTDTQYF,TGTGCCATCAGAGGAGTCGGCACAGATACGCAGTATTTT
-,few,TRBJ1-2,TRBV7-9,CASSLGAGSTLYGYTF,TGTGCCAGCAGCTTAGGCGCAGGGTCCACCCTCTATGGCTACACCTTC
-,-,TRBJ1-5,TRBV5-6,CASRQFSRRNQPQHF,TGTGCCAGCCGACAGTTCAGCCGTAGGAATCAGCCCCAGCATTTT
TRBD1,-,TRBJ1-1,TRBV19,CASRPGQEDTEAFF,TGTGCCAGTAGACCGGGACAGGAGGACACTGAAGCTTTCTTT
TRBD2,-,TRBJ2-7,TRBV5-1,CASSLASGVGSEQYF,TGCGCCAGCAGCTTGGCTAGCGGGGTTGGGAGCGAGCAGTACTTC
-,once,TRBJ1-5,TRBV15,CATSRVRGSQPQHF,TGTGCCACCAGCAGAGTAAGGGGTTCTCAGCCCCAGCATTTT
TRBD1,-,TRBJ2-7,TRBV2,CASSGRGQGAYEQYF,TGTGCCAGCAGTGGGAGGGGCCAGGGGGCTTACGAGCAGTACTTC
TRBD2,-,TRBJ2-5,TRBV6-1,CASSEYFRDRSGNNQETQYF,TGTGCCAGCAGTGAATACTTCAGGGACCGGAGCGGGAACAACCAAGAGACCCAGTACTTC
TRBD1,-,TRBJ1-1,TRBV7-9,CASSSDRVSEAFF,TGTGCCAGCAGCTCGGACAGGGTGTCTGAAGCTTTCTTT
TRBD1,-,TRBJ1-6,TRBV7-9,CASSTQGLGSPLHF,TGTGCCAGCAGCACACAGGGGCTAGGTTCACCCCTCCACTTT
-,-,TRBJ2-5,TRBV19,CASSGALGETQYF,TGTGCCAGTAGTGGGGCCTTGGGGGAGACCCAGTACTTC
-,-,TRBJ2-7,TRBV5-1,CASSLGQYEQYF,TGCGCCAGCAGCTTGGGACAATACGAGCAGTACTTC
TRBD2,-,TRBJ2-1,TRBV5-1,CASSSGTRPRSSYNEQFF,TGCGCCAGCAGCTCCGGGACTAGACCTAGGAGCTCCTACAATGAGCAGTTCTTC
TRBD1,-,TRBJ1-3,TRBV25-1,CASSGRTGADPSGNTIYF,TGTGCCAGCAGTGGTCGGACAGGGGCCGATCCTTCTGGAAACACCATATATTTT
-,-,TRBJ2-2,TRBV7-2,CASSLPNGANTGELFF,TGTGCCAGCAGCTTACCGAACGGGGCGAACACCGGGGAGCTGTTTTTT
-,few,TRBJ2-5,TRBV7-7,CASSLERGETQYF,TGTGCTAGCAGCTTAGAACGGGGGGAGACCCAGTACTTC
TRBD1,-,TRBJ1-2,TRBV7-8,CASRPRTGTNYGYTF,TGTGCCAGCAGACCTAGGACAGGGACAAACTATGGCTACACCTTC
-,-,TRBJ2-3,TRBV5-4,CASSPLGLTDTQYF,TGTGCCAGCAGCCCGTTGGGGCTGACAGATACGCAGTATTTT
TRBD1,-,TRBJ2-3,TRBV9,CASSVATRQGARDTQYF,TGTGCCAGCAGCGTAGCTACGCGGCAGGGGGCGCGAGATACGCAGTATTTT
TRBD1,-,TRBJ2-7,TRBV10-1,CASSESGQSYEQYF,TGCGCCAGCAGTGAGTCGGGACAGTCCTACGAGCAGTACTTC
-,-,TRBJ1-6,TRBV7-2,CASSLSLNSPLHF,TGTGCCAGCAGCTTATCCCTTAATTCACCCCTCCACTTT
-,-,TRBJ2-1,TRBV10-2,CASGLGYEQFF,TGCGCCAGCGGGCTCGGATATGAGCAGTTCTTC
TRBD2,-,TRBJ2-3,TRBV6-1,CASSEAAGGTITDTQYF,TGTGCCAGCAGTGAGGCAGCGGGGGGGACGATAACAGATACGCAGTATTTT
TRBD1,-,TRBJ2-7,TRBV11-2,CASSAGTGAYEQYF,TGTGCCAGCAGCGCCGGGACAGGGGCGTACGAGCAGTACTTC
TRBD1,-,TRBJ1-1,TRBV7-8,CASSKRTGTVTEAFF,TGTGCCAGCAGCAAAAGGACAGGGACGGTCACTGAAGCTTTCTTT
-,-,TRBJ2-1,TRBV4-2,CASSPSGPGVNEQFF,TGTGCCAGCAGCCCCTCCGGACCCGGGGTGAATGAGCAGTTCTTC
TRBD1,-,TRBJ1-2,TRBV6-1,CASRATGNYGYTF,TGTGCCAGCAGAGCGACAGGGAACTATGGCTACACCTTC
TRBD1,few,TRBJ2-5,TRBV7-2,CASSSRTGYQETQYF,TGTGCCAGCAGCTCCAGGACAGGGTACCAAGAGACCCAGTACTTC
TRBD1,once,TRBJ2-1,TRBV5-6,CASSRTGTDNEQFF,TGTGCCAGCAGTAGGACAGGGACGGACAATGAGCAGTTCTTC
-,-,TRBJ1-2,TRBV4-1,CASSSWGVSKSNYGYTF,TGCGCCAGCAGCTCATGGGGGGTTAGCAAATCTAACTATGGCTACACCTTC
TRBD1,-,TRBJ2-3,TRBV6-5,CASSFNGQGFGRTQYF,TGTGCCAGCAGTTTCAACGGACAGGGGTTCGGAAGAACGCAGTATTTT
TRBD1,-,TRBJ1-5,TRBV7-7,CASSLRAAGGVKSLNQPQHF,TGTGCTAGCAGCTTAAGGGCGGCAGGGGGCGTAAAGAGTTTGAATCAGCCCCAGCATTTT
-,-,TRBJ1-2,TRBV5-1,CASSLRQSNYGYTF,TGCGCCAGCAGCTTGAGACAGTCTAACTATGGCTACACCTTC
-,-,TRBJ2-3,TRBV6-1,CASTIQGRTDTQYF,TGTGCCAGCACAATTCAGGGTCGCACAGATACGCAGTATTTT
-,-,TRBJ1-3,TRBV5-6,CASSWGREDSTIYF,TGTGCCAGCAGCTGGGGGCGGGAGGATAGCACCATATATTTT
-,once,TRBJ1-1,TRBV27,CASSRFQGPAFF,TGTGCCAGCAGTCGATTCCAGGGTCCAGCTTTCTTT
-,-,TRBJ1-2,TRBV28,CASSAGEWNYGYTF,TGTGCCAGCAGTGCAGGGGAGTGGAACTATGGCTACACCTTC
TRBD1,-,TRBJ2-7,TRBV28,CASSLIGDRPYEQYF,TGTGCCAGCAGTTTGATAGGGGACAGACCCTACGAGCAGTACTTC
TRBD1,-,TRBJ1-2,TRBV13,CASSVTGGYYGYTF,TGTGCCAGCAGCGTGACAGGGGGGTACTATGGCTACACCTTC
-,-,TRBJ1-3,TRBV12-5,CARPYPHYLYAGNTIYF,TGTGCTAGGCCCTACCCCCACTACCTGTATGCTGGAAACACCATATATTTT
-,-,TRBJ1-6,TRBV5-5,CASSLGANNSPLHF,TGTGCCAGCAGCTTGGGAGCGAATAATTCACCCCTCCACTTT